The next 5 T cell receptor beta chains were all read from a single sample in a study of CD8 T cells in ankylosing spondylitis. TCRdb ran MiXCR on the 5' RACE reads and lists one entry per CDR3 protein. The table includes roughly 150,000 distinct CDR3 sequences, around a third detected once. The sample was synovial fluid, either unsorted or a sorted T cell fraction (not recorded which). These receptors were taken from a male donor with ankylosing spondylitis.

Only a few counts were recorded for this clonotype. In DNA form, the CDR3 reads TGTGCCACCAGTGATCGGGGCAGGGCTGGAAACACCATATATTTT. It specifies CATSDRGRAGNTIYF. V and J are TRBV24-1 and TRBJ1-3; D is perhaps TRBD1 (5 bases). The V gene lost 3 bases and the J gene lost 2 bases, with 10 bases spanning the gap. The CDR3 length is 15 residues. Germline V gene lookup returns CDR1 KGHDR and CDR2 SFDVKD.

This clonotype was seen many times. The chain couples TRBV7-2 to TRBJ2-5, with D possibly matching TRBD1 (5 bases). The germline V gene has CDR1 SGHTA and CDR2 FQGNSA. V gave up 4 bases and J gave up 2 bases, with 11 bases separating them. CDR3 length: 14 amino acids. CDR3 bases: TGTGCCAGCAGCTCCGACAGAGGACAAGAGACCCAGTACTTC. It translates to CASSSDRGQETQYF.

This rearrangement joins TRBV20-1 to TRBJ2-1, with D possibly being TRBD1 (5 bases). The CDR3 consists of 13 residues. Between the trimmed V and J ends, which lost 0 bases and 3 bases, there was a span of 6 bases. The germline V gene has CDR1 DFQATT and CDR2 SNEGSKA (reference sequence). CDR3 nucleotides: TGCAGTGCTAGAGAAGACAGCTACAATGAGCAGTTCTTC. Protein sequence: CSAREDSYNEQFF.

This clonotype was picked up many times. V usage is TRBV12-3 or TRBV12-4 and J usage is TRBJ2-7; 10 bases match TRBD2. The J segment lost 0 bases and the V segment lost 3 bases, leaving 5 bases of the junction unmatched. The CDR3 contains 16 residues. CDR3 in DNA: TGTGCCAGCAGTTTCCAGCGGGGGGGGGGCTCCTACGAGCAGTACTTC. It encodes CASSFQRGGGSYEQYF.

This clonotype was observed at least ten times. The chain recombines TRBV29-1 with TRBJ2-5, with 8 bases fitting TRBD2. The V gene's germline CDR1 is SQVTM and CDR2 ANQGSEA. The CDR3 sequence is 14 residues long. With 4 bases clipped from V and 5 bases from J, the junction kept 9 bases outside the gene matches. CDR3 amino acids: CSVASTGGPETQYF. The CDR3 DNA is TGCAGCGTTGCCAGTACGGGGGGGCCTGAGACCCAGTACTTC.